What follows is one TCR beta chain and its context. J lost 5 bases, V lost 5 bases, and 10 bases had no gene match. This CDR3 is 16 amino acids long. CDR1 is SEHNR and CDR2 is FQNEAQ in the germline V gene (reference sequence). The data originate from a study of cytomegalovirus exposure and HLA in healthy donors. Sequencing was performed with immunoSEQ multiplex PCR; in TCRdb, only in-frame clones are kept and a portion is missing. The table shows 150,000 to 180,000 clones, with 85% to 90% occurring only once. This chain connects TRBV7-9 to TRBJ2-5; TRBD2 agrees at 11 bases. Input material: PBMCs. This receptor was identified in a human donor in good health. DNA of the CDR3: TGTGCCAGCAGCCTCCTGACTAGCGGGAAGGAGGAGACCCAGTACTTC. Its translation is CASSLLTSGKEETQYF.